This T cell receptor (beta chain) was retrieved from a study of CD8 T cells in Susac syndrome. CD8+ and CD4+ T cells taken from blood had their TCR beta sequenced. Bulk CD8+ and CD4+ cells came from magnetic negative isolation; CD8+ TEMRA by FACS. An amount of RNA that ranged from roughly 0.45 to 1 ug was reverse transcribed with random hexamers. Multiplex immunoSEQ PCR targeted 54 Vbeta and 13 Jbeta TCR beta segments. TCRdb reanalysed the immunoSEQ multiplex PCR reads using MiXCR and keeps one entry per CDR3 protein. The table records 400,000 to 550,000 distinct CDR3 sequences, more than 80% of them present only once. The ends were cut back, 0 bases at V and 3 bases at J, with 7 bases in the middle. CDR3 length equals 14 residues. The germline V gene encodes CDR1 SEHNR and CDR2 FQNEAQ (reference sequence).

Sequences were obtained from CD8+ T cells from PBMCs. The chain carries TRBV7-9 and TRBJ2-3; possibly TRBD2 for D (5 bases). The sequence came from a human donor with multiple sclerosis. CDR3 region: CASSLAPGTDTQYF. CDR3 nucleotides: TGTGCCAGCAGCTTAGCGCCGGGGACAGATACGCAGTATTTT.